The T cell receptor (beta chain) described here comes from a study of T cell responses to AZD1222 COVID-19 vaccine. Findings of the study overall: Repertoire collection took place solely once the T cell response had peaked.

Sequencing used immunoSEQ multiplex PCR; TCRdb keeps in-frame clones, though not all of them. This sample yields 110,000 or so clones, of which roughly 88% are seen a single time; about 6.8% belongs to the top ten. J gave up 2 bases and V 6 bases, and 10 bases lay outside the gene matches. Germline V gives CDR1 MNHNY, CDR2 SVGAGI (reference sequence). The length of the CDR3 is 15 residues. This clone was observed once. Its antigen is not known. The genes are TRBV6-6 and TRBJ2-7; 7 nucleotides agree with TRBD1. The sequences come from peripheral blood, collected 28 days after the second AZD1222 dose. This clonotype was sampled from an adult who received the AZD1222 COVID-19 vaccine. CDR3 DNA sequence: TGTGCCAGCAGCCGTACAGGGGCCCGCACCTACGAGCAGTACTTC. As protein: CASSRTGARTYEQYF.